This entry is about one TCR beta chain. The V and J ends lost 2 bases and 7 bases, in that order; junction bases with no gene match: 10. The CDR3 has 16 amino acids. Germline V gene lookup returns CDR1 SGHVS and CDR2 FQNEAQ. Clones were read by immunoSEQ multiplex PCR, and TCRdb kept only the in-frame ones, dropping some. Of 55,000 to 65,000 clones detected, around 87% appear once; the ten largest clones hold roughly 13%. This sample is part of a study of control samples from healthy donors and cancer patients. Source material: PBMCs. This clonotype was obtained from a woman aged 55-70 years with lung cancer. This sequence joins TRBV7-8 and TRBJ1-5, with 8 bases aligning to TRBD1. The CDR3 reads CASSLSLDREDQPQHF. The CDR3 region has the DNA TGTGCCAGCAGCTTATCCCTGGACAGGGAGGACCAGCCCCAGCATTTT.